Described below is a single T cell receptor (beta chain) sequence and its context. The CDR3 runs 16 residues. V was pared by 0 bases and J by 4 bases, with 4 bases of the junction left unmatched. Germline assignment: CDR1 MGHRA and CDR2 YSYEKL. Libraries were prepared by immunoSEQ multiplex PCR; TCRdb keeps only in-frame clonotypes and omits some of them. The sample records hundreds of thousands of clones, roughly nine tenths being singletons. These data belong to a study of blood T cell repertoires in COVID-19. The source material was PBMCs or T cells enriched from blood (not recorded which). This sequence joins TRBV4-1 and TRBJ2-2; TRBD2 agrees at 8 bases. This TCR derives from a young man who had recovered from COVID-19. The CDR3 bases are TGCGCCAGCAGCCAAGATACAGCGGGAGTCACCGGGGAGCTGTTTTTT. As protein: CASSQDTAGVTGELFF.